This T cell receptor beta chain is from a study of blood T cell repertoires in COVID-19. Per the study methods: For nucleated cells, counts were estimated from reference gene primer amplification. Only in-frame clones appear in the TCRdb table, and some are missing; sequencing was by immunoSEQ multiplex PCR. The V and J calls and clone size were taken over from that table, and D and trimming were inferred from the DNA. The sample lists approximately 140,000 clones; 79% were seen once. This clone was counted a few times. This CDR3 contains 16 residues. Between the trimmed V and J ends, which lost 3 bases and 0 bases, there was a span of 12 bases. Germline V CDR1 and CDR2: SNHLY, FYNNEI.

This clonotype was sampled from a man between 60 and 75 years old with acute or convalescent COVID-19. Sequences were obtained from peripheral blood. This chain uses TRBV2 with TRBJ1-3, with no clear D. The CDR3 DNA sequence: TGTGCCAGCAGTGAGGGCAGACCCATCTCTGGAAACACCATATATTTT. It yields the protein CASSEGRPISGNTIYF.